These 25 T cell receptor beta chains share one sample of origin, sequenced in a study of control samples from healthy donors and cancer patients. Clones were sequenced by immunoSEQ multiplex PCR, and TCRdb holds only the in-frame ones, with some missing. The profile shows about 130,000 clones, roughly 90% of them singletons. Sample: blood. The source is a man aged 18 to 29 in good health.

This clone appeared a single time. The chain joins TRBV19 to TRBJ2-7; D gene uncertain. Germline V gene data show CDR1 as LNHDA and CDR2 as SQIVND (reference sequence). Trimming pared 1 base from V and 6 bases from J, leaving 13 bases between. The CDR3 length is 14 residues. The CDR3 is CASSIAGRLSEQYF. Here the CDR3 DNA reads TGTGCCAGTAGTATAGCTGGTAGGTTGTCCGAGCAGTACTTC. Filled out from reference TRBV19 and TRBJ2-7, the complete variable domain reads DGGITQSPKYLFRKEGQNVTLSCEQNLNHDAMYWYRQDPGQGLRLIYYSQIVNDFQKGDIAEGYSVSREKKESFPLTVTSAQKNPTAFYLCASSIAGRLSEQYFGPGTRLTVT.

The chain uses TRBV7-2 and TRBJ1-2; D is ambiguous. V lost 1 base and J lost 1, with 7 bases in between. The CDR3 covers 14 residues. Germline values: CDR1 SGHTA, CDR2 FQGNSA. The CDR3 loop is CASSLVGDNYGYTF. The CDR3 DNA is TGTGCCAGCAGCTTAGTTGGGGATAACTATGGCTACACCTTC. Full variable domain (remainder filled in from reference TRBV7-2 and TRBJ1-2): GAGVSQSPSNKVTEKGKDVELRCDPISGHTALYWYRQSLGQGLEFLIYFQGNSAPDKSGLPSDRFSAERTGGSVSTLTIQRTQQEDSAVYLCASSLVGDNYGYTFGSGTRLTVV.

This sequence joins TRBV27 and TRBJ1-5; no reliable D call. The CDR3 consists of 14 residues. V lost 4 bases to trimming and J lost 2 bases, with 9 bases between them. The germline V gene has CDR1 MNHEY and CDR2 SMNVEV (reference sequence). The CDR3 coding sequence is TGTGCCAGCAGTTCCCGGACGGGCAATCAGCCCCAGCATTTT. It is translated as CASSSRTGNQPQHF.

The chain recombines TRBV11-2 with TRBJ1-5; TRBD1 is a possible D gene (5 bases). V lost 2 bases, J lost 4 bases, and 12 bases lay in between. Germline values: CDR1 SGHAT, CDR2 FQNNGV. This CDR3 comprises 15 residues. The CDR3 loop reads CASSLQGLGNQPQHF. CDR3 in DNA: TGTGCCAGCAGCTTACAGGGACTTGGGAATCAGCCCCAGCATTTT.

V and J are TRBV2 and TRBJ1-2; D is unclear. V was clipped by 6 bases and J by 2 bases, with 10 bases between them. CDR3 size: 13 residues. Germline lookup yields CDR1 SNHLY and CDR2 FYNNEI. The chain's CDR3 is CASRMAKNYGYTF. In DNA form, the CDR3 reads TGTGCCAGCAGGATGGCGAAAAACTATGGCTACACCTTC.

The chain uses TRBV6-5 and TRBJ2-3; 10 bases are a match to TRBD1. This CDR3 comprises 16 residues. Germline V gene data show CDR1 as MNHEY and CDR2 as SVGAGI. V trimming: 4 bases; J trimming: 3 bases; junction bases outside the gene matches: 7. The CDR3 DNA reads as TGTGCCAGCAGTTCCGACAGGGGGCAGCGGACAGATACGCAGTATTTT. Its protein is CASSSDRGQRTDTQYF.

The chain combines TRBV5-4 with TRBJ1-2; unclear D gene. This CDR3 is built from 13 residues. Germline values: CDR1 SGHNT, CDR2 YYREEE (reference sequence). Trimming took off 3 bases at V and 5 bases at J, with 11 bases between the two ends. CDR3 coding DNA: TGTGCCAGCAGCTCCAGCTTTGTTTATGGCTACACCTTC. This translates into CASSSSFVYGYTF.

This chain joins TRBV11-2 and TRBJ1-1; a possible D gene is TRBD1 (6 bases). Germline V lookup: CDR1 SGHAT, CDR2 FQNNGV. The CDR3 is made up of 15 amino acids. V dropped 8 bases and J dropped 4 bases, with 20 bases sitting between them. CDR3 region: CASDSQGLGITEAFF. Here the CDR3 DNA reads TGTGCCAGCGACTCGCAGGGGCTCGGTATCACTGAAGCTTTCTTT.

This chain uses TRBV3-1 (or the pseudogene TRBV3-2) with TRBJ2-1, with D possibly being TRBD1 or TRBD2 (6 bases each). This CDR3 contains 17 residues. Trimming cost V 0 bases and J 6 bases, with 18 bases left between them. In germline, CDR1 is LGHDT, CDR2 YNNKEL (reference sequence). The CDR3 region is CASSQEWGAWVGNEQFF. The CDR3 nucleotides read TGTGCCAGCAGCCAAGAATGGGGGGCTTGGGTCGGCAATGAGCAGTTCTTC.

This clone was counted a single time. V is TRBV5-4 and J is TRBJ1-5, with 8 bases identical to TRBD1. After removal of 7 bases from V and 6 bases from J, the junction contained 9 bases not matched to a gene. This CDR3 region has 14 residues. Germline CDR1 SGHNT, CDR2 YYREEE (reference sequence). In nucleotides, the CDR3 is TGTGCCAGCTGGCCAGGGGGCGAAAGTCAGCCCCAGCATTTT. Encoded protein: CASWPGGESQPQHF.

The rearrangement joins TRBV6-6 to TRBJ2-3; D uncertain. The V and J ends lost 4 bases and 2 bases respectively, with 7 bases between them. Germline V gene sequence: CDR1 MNHNY, CDR2 SVGAGI (reference sequence). CDR3 size: 13 residues. CDR3 loop: CASSSRLTDTQYF. The CDR3 coding sequence is TGTGCCAGCAGTTCTAGACTCACAGATACGCAGTATTTT.

The rearrangement joins TRBV7-9 to TRBJ2-2; D is uncertain. The germline gives CDR1 SEHNR, CDR2 FQNEAQ (reference sequence). This CDR3 is 14 amino acids long. Trimming shortened V by 1 base and J by 8 bases, and 11 bases separated the two germline ends. In DNA, the CDR3 is TGTGCCAGCAGCTTAGGCAGGTCCAAGGGGGAGCTGTTTTTT. Residues: CASSLGRSKGELFF.

This rearrangement joins TRBV11-2 to TRBJ2-1; 9 bases agree with TRBD2. V gave up 3 bases and J gave up 4 bases; unmatched junction bases: 4. The germline V gene has CDR1 SGHAT and CDR2 FQNNGV. The CDR3 covers 15 residues. This CDR3 is CASSFGLAGYNEQFF. In nucleotides, the CDR3 is TGTGCCAGCAGCTTTGGCCTAGCGGGGTACAATGAGCAGTTCTTC.

The rearrangement joins TRBV27 to TRBJ1-5, with D possibly being TRBD1 (5 bases). V was trimmed by 6 bases and J by 6 bases, leaving 15 bases between them. The CDR3 is 14 amino acids. The germline V gene has CDR1 MNHEY and CDR2 SMNVEV (reference sequence). CDR3 protein: CASRTGGVRQPQHF. CDR3 nucleotides: TGTGCCAGCAGGACTGGGGGTGTACGTCAGCCCCAGCATTTT.

The rearrangement joins TRBV29-1 to TRBJ1-2; a weak D match, TRBD1 (5 bases). V lost 4 bases and J lost 0, with 9 bases in between. The CDR3 is made up of 13 amino acids. CDR1 and CDR2 (germline): SQVTM, ANQGSEA. CDR3 sequence: CSVVQGPNYGYTF. CDR3 bases: TGCAGCGTTGTCCAGGGACCTAACTATGGCTACACCTTC.

V usage is TRBV7-9 and J usage is TRBJ1-3, with D hard to call. Germline V lookup: CDR1 SEHNR, CDR2 FQNEAQ (reference sequence). This CDR3 is 14 amino acids long. Trimming left V 5 bases short and J 9 bases short, with 17 bases between. The CDR3 sequence: CASSPAAASGTIYF. In DNA form, the CDR3 reads TGTGCCAGCAGCCCGGCGGCAGCTTCGGGCACCATATATTTT.

This clone has just one count. The V call is TRBV6-5, the J call TRBJ1-5, with D perhaps matching TRBD1 (5 bases). This CDR3 contains 13 residues. V was clipped by 6 bases and J by 4 bases, with 10 bases between them. The V gene's germline CDR1 is MNHEY and CDR2 SVGAGI. As DNA, the CDR3 is TGTGCCAGCAGGGACGGGGGGAATCAGCCCCAGCATTTT. This gives the protein CASRDGGNQPQHF.

This chain joins TRBV18 and TRBJ2-3, with D perhaps given as TRBD1 or TRBD2 (6 bases each). Trimming removed 3 bases at V and 0 bases at J, with 13 bases between. The CDR3 runs to 16 residues. Germline CDR1 and CDR2: KGHSH and LQKENI. CDR3 region: CASSPRGARSTDTQYF. The CDR3, as DNA: TGTGCCAGCTCACCGAGGGGGGCCCGAAGCACAGATACGCAGTATTTT.

The chain combines TRBV7-2 with TRBJ1-1; D unresolved. The germline CDR1 and CDR2 sequences are SGHTA and FQGNSA. Trimming took off 3 bases at V and 1 base at J, with 9 bases between the two ends. The CDR3 covers 14 residues. CDR3 coding DNA: TGTGCCAGCAGCTTCTGGACTAAGAACACTGAAGCTTTCTTT. Translation gives CASSFWTKNTEAFF.

V and J are TRBV5-1 and TRBJ2-7; the match to TRBD1 covers 8 bases. V dropped 0 bases and J dropped 4; count of bases not matched to a gene: 3. The CDR3 sequence is 14 residues long. Germline V gene sequence: CDR1 SGHRS, CDR2 YFSETQ. The DNA of the CDR3 is TGCGCCAGCAGCTTGGGGACAGGGCTTTACGAGCAGTACTTC. Translating it yields CASSLGTGLYEQYF.

This chain connects TRBV10-1 to TRBJ2-7; D is perhaps TRBD2 (5 bases). In germline, CDR1 is WNHNN, CDR2 SYGVQD (reference sequence). Trimming pared 8 bases from V and 0 bases from J, leaving 11 bases between. The length of the CDR3 is 13 residues. DNA of the CDR3: TGCGCCAGCTCTTTCGGACTCTCCTACGAGCAGTACTTC. Protein: CASSFGLSYEQYF.

The chain combines TRBV18 with TRBJ2-3, with D possibly being TRBD2 (5 bases). Trimming left V 0 bases short and J 4 bases short, with 8 bases between. The CDR3 runs 14 residues. CDR1 and CDR2 (germline): KGHSH, LQKENI. This chain's CDR3 is CASSPPSEADTQYF. As DNA, the CDR3 is TGTGCCAGCTCACCACCGTCGGAGGCAGATACGCAGTATTTT.

The CDR3 loop is CAISESRLAGGRGEQFF. The CDR3, as DNA: TGTGCCATCAGTGAGTCCCGACTAGCGGGGGGCCGGGGGGAGCAGTTCTTC. V gene TRBV10-3 combines with J gene TRBJ2-1, with 13 bases aligning to TRBD2. Germline V gives CDR1 ENHRY, CDR2 SYGVKD. Trimming cost V 0 bases and J 10 bases; bases outside gene matches: 9. The length of the CDR3 is 17 residues.

CDR3 sequence (DNA): TGTGCCAGCAGCCAAGTCAGCGGGAGCTCCTACAATGAGCAGTTCTTC. It codes for CASSQVSGSSYNEQFF. The chain recombines TRBV3-1 (or the pseudogene TRBV3-2) with TRBJ2-1; 8 nucleotides match TRBD2. Germline V gene data show CDR1 as LGHDT and CDR2 as YNNKEL (reference sequence). V shed 1 base and J 0 bases; nucleotides not matched to a gene: 2. This CDR3 spans 16 amino acids.

V usage is TRBV19 and J usage is TRBJ1-3; no firm D call. The V and J ends lost 4 bases and 0 bases respectively, with 4 bases between them. Germline V gene sequence: CDR1 LNHDA, CDR2 SQIVND (reference sequence). This CDR3 spans 13 amino acids. In DNA form, the CDR3 reads TGTGCCAGTAGTAGAAACTCTGGAAACACCATATATTTT. Protein sequence: CASSRNSGNTIYF.